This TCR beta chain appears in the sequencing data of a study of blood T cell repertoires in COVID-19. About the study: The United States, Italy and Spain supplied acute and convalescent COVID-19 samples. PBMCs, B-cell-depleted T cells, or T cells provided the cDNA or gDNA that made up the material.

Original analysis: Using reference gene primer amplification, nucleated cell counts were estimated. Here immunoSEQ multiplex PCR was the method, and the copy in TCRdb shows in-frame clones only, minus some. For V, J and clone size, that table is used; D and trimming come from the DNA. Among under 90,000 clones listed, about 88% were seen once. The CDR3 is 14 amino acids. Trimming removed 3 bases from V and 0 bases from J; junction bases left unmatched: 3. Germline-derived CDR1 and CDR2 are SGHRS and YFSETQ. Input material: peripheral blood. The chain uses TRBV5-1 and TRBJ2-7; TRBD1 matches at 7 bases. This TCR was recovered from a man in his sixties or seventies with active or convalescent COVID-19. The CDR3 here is CASSSGTASYEQYF. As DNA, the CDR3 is TGCGCCAGCAGCTCCGGGACAGCCTCCTACGAGCAGTACTTC.